A selection of T cell receptor beta chains follows, all from one sample in a study of cytomegalovirus exposure and HLA in healthy donors. Libraries were prepared by immunoSEQ multiplex PCR; TCRdb keeps only in-frame clonotypes and omits some of them. Among some 240,000 clones listed, approximately 91% were seen once. Material for sequencing was PBMCs. These receptors were obtained from a girl aged 2 to 9 in good health and CMV-seronegative. The CDR3 runs from the conserved cysteine through the conserved F or W. Each record gives: D gene, V gene, J gene, CDR3 length, clone size, CDR3 protein, CDR3 DNA. The D gene is left open where the match is weak. Not every row has a clone size; where given, it reads once, few, many or a size class.

d_gene: TRBD1; v_gene: TRBV19; j_gene: TRBJ1-2; len: 15; abundance: .; CDR3aa: CASSRDADRGNGYTF; CDR3nt: TGTGCCAGTAGCAGAGACGCGGACAGGGGCAACGGCTACACCTTC
d_gene: .; v_gene: TRBV7-2; j_gene: TRBJ2-2; len: 12; abundance: .; CDR3aa: CASSSRAGELFF; CDR3nt: TGTGCCAGCAGCTCCCGGGCCGGGGAGCTGTTTTTT
d_gene: .; v_gene: TRBV29-1; j_gene: TRBJ1-1; len: 13; abundance: .; CDR3aa: CSVQRQRNTEAFF; CDR3nt: TGCAGCGTTCAGCGACAGAGGAACACTGAAGCTTTCTTT
d_gene: .; v_gene: TRBV6-6; j_gene: TRBJ1-1; len: 16; abundance: .; CDR3aa: CASEPTPPQKNTEAFF; CDR3nt: TGTGCCAGCGAGCCGACTCCACCACAAAAAAACACTGAAGCTTTCTTT
d_gene: .; v_gene: TRBV2; j_gene: TRBJ2-2; len: 16; abundance: .; CDR3aa: CASSEAEGVGTGELFF; CDR3nt: TGTGCCAGCAGTGAAGCAGAGGGGGTGGGGACCGGGGAGCTGTTTTTT
d_gene: TRBD2; v_gene: TRBV19; j_gene: TRBJ2-1; len: 16; abundance: .; CDR3aa: CASSIDGGRIYNEQFF; CDR3nt: TGTGCCAGTAGTATAGACGGCGGGAGGATCTACAATGAGCAGTTCTTC
d_gene: .; v_gene: TRBV19; j_gene: TRBJ2-7; len: 13; abundance: .; CDR3aa: CASIGVGDDEQYF; CDR3nt: TGTGCCAGTATAGGTGTAGGGGATGACGAGCAGTACTTC
d_gene: TRBD1; v_gene: TRBV5-6; j_gene: TRBJ1-1; len: 17; abundance: .; CDR3aa: CASSLAGTGWYGTEAFF; CDR3nt: TGTGCCAGCAGCTTGGCCGGGACAGGGTGGTATGGCACTGAAGCTTTCTTT
d_gene: TRBD1; v_gene: TRBV4-1; j_gene: TRBJ2-7; len: 19; abundance: .; CDR3aa: CASSQGGQGAQADIYEQYF; CDR3nt: TGCGCCAGCAGCCAAGGAGGACAGGGGGCGCAAGCGGATATCTACGAGCAGTACTTC
d_gene: TRBD1; v_gene: TRBV27; j_gene: TRBJ2-7; len: 18; abundance: .; CDR3aa: CASTPLAPRQGSYYEQYF; CDR3nt: TGTGCCAGCACCCCCTTAGCCCCCAGACAGGGATCCTACTACGAGCAGTACTTC
d_gene: .; v_gene: TRBV5-6; j_gene: TRBJ2-5; len: 13; abundance: .; CDR3aa: CASSLGSQETQYF; CDR3nt: TGTGCCAGCAGCCTCGGGAGTCAGGAGACCCAGTACTTC
d_gene: TRBD2; v_gene: TRBV5-4; j_gene: TRBJ2-2; len: 16; abundance: .; CDR3aa: CASSLRVAGNTGELFF; CDR3nt: TGTGCCAGCAGCTTGCGGGTAGCGGGGAACACCGGGGAGCTGTTTTTT
d_gene: .; v_gene: TRBV6-5; j_gene: TRBJ1-1; len: 13; abundance: .; CDR3aa: CASSRGLNTEAFF; CDR3nt: TGTGCCAGCAGTAGGGGTCTGAACACTGAAGCTTTCTTT
d_gene: .; v_gene: TRBV10-1; j_gene: TRBJ2-1; len: 13; abundance: .; CDR3aa: CASSENPYNEQFF; CDR3nt: TGCGCCAGCAGTGAAAATCCTTACAATGAGCAGTTCTTC
d_gene: .; v_gene: TRBV6-6; j_gene: TRBJ1-5; len: 13; abundance: few; CDR3aa: CASSTGSNQPQHF; CDR3nt: TGTGCCAGCAGTACTGGTAGCAATCAGCCCCAGCATTTT
d_gene: TRBD1; v_gene: TRBV5-8; j_gene: TRBJ2-7; len: 15; abundance: .; CDR3aa: CASSRGQGNGYEQYF; CDR3nt: TGTGCCAGCAGCCGAGGACAGGGGAATGGCTACGAGCAGTACTTC
d_gene: TRBD1; v_gene: TRBV5-1; j_gene: TRBJ1-1; len: 16; abundance: .; CDR3aa: CASSPRQGASNTEAFF; CDR3nt: TGCGCCAGCAGCCCAAGACAGGGGGCATCGAACACTGAAGCTTTCTTT
d_gene: TRBD2; v_gene: TRBV5-6; j_gene: TRBJ2-3; len: 14; abundance: .; CDR3aa: CASSLGLAGDTQYF; CDR3nt: TGTGCCAGCAGCTTGGGACTAGCGGGGGATACGCAGTATTTT
d_gene: TRBD2; v_gene: TRBV15; j_gene: TRBJ2-5; len: 14; abundance: once; CDR3aa: CATSRSGAWETQYF; CDR3nt: TGTGCCACCAGCCGAAGCGGGGCATGGGAGACCCAGTACTTC
d_gene: .; v_gene: TRBV27; j_gene: TRBJ2-7; len: 12; abundance: .; CDR3aa: CASSSGIDEQYF; CDR3nt: TGTGCCAGCAGTTCAGGGATCGACGAGCAGTACTTC
d_gene: TRBD2; v_gene: TRBV2; j_gene: TRBJ2-7; len: 17; abundance: .; CDR3aa: CASSDKTSGPLSYEQYF; CDR3nt: TGTGCCAGCAGTGATAAGACTAGCGGGCCGCTCTCCTACGAGCAGTACTTC
d_gene: TRBD1; v_gene: TRBV30; j_gene: TRBJ1-1; len: 13; abundance: once; CDR3aa: CAWGGQAANEAFF; CDR3nt: TGTGCCTGGGGGGGACAGGCCGCGAATGAAGCTTTCTTT
d_gene: .; v_gene: TRBV7-6; j_gene: TRBJ2-1; len: 14; abundance: .; CDR3aa: CASSSWGQNNEQFF; CDR3nt: TGTGCCAGCAGCTCCTGGGGGCAAAACAATGAGCAGTTCTTC
d_gene: TRBD2; v_gene: TRBV6-6; j_gene: TRBJ2-3; len: 16; abundance: once; CDR3aa: CASSSTSGGAADTQYF; CDR3nt: TGTGCCAGCAGTTCGACTAGCGGGGGGGCGGCAGATACGCAGTATTTT
d_gene: .; v_gene: TRBV30; j_gene: TRBJ1-5; len: 13; abundance: .; CDR3aa: CAFSRGVDQPQHF; CDR3nt: TGTGCCTTCTCCAGGGGTGTGGATCAGCCCCAGCATTTT
d_gene: TRBD1; v_gene: TRBV7-2; j_gene: TRBJ1-6; len: 15; abundance: .; CDR3aa: CASSTETGGLSPLHF; CDR3nt: TGTGCCAGCAGCACAGAGACAGGGGGTTTGTCACCCCTCCACTTT
d_gene: .; v_gene: TRBV7-8; j_gene: TRBJ2-1; len: 15; abundance: .; CDR3aa: CASSSYRDSYNEQFF; CDR3nt: TGTGCCAGCAGCTCCTACCGGGACTCATACAATGAGCAGTTCTTC
d_gene: TRBD1; v_gene: TRBV6-5; j_gene: TRBJ1-1; len: 13; abundance: .; CDR3aa: CASRQGANTEAFF; CDR3nt: TGTGCCAGCAGACAGGGGGCGAACACTGAAGCTTTCTTT
d_gene: .; v_gene: TRBV27; j_gene: TRBJ1-5; len: 13; abundance: .; CDR3aa: CASSDRMREPQHF; CDR3nt: TGTGCCAGCTCAGACAGGATGAGAGAGCCCCAGCATTTT
d_gene: TRBD1; v_gene: TRBV19; j_gene: TRBJ1-5; len: 16; abundance: .; CDR3aa: CASSPPRTGYNQPQHF; CDR3nt: TGTGCCAGTAGTCCCCCAAGGACAGGGTACAATCAGCCCCAGCATTTT
d_gene: .; v_gene: TRBV7-9; j_gene: TRBJ1-2; len: 13; abundance: once; CDR3aa: CASSSPGVQGYTF; CDR3nt: TGTGCCAGCAGCTCCCCCGGGGTTCAGGGCTACACCTTC
d_gene: TRBD1; v_gene: TRBV15; j_gene: TRBJ1-5; len: 16; abundance: .; CDR3aa: CATRPAGTGGNQPQHF; CDR3nt: TGTGCCACCAGGCCGGCCGGGACAGGGGGCAATCAGCCCCAGCATTTT